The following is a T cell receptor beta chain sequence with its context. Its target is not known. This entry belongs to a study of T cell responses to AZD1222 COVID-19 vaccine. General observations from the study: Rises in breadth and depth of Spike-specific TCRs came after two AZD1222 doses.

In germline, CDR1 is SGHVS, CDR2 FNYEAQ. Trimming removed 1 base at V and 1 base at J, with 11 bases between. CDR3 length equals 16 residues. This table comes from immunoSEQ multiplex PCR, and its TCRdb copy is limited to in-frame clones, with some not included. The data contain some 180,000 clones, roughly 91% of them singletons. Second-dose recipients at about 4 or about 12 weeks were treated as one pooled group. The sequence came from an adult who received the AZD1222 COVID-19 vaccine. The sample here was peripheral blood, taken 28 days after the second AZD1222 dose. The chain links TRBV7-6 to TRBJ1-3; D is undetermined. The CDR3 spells CASSLGRVGSGNTIYF. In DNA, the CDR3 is TGTGCCAGCAGCTTAGGACGGGTTGGTTCTGGAAACACCATATATTTT.